A single sample gave rise to the 20 T cell receptor beta chains below, sequenced in a study of long-term antiretroviral therapy in people with HIV. A v3.0 immunoSEQ assay was performed at survey level. Clones were read by immunoSEQ multiplex PCR, and TCRdb kept only the in-frame ones, dropping some. The top ten clones hold 9% to 15% of a sample with tens of thousands of clones, around four fifths of them seen once. This specimen consisted of unsorted PBMCs, obtained 1.6 years after starting antiretroviral therapy. Source of these receptors: a man between 40 and 49 years old with HIV.

Details on this clone: The same CDR3 arises from other DNA sequences in this sample as well. The J gene is TRBJ1-2, the V gene TRBV29-1, with D possibly matching TRBD1 (6 bases). The germline V gene encodes CDR1 SQVTM and CDR2 ANQGSEA. The V gene lost 6 bases and the J gene lost 8 bases, with 22 bases spanning the gap. The CDR3 is 14 amino acids. The CDR3 here is CSVGGERGAYGYTF. The CDR3 DNA follows: TGCAGCGTAGGGGGTGAAAGGGGCGCCTACGGCTACACCTTC.

This clone was detected a few times. This sequence joins TRBV27 and TRBJ1-1, with D possibly matching TRBD1 (5 bases). V dropped 5 bases and J dropped 2 bases, with 15 bases sitting between them. CDR1 and CDR2 (germline): MNHEY, SMNVEV (reference sequence). This CDR3 has 15 amino acids. The CDR3 DNA reads as TGTGCCAGCAGTCCGGGGGGGTTGGCAAACACTGAAGCTTTCTTT. Amino acids: CASSPGGLANTEAFF.

The chain uses TRBV10-3 and TRBJ2-6; TRBD1 or TRBD2 may be the D gene (5 bases each). The CDR3 spans 15 residues. Trimming cost V 6 bases and J 2 bases, with 11 bases left between them. Per the germline V gene, CDR1 is ENHRY and CDR2 is SYGVKD. The CDR3 spells CAISGAGTGANVLTF. In nucleotides, the CDR3 is TGTGCCATCAGCGGGGCCGGGACTGGGGCCAACGTCCTGACTTTC.

This chain joins TRBV4-1 and TRBJ1-2; 10 nucleotides agree with TRBD1. Per germline, CDR1 MGHRA and CDR2 YSYEKL. V shed 0 bases, J shed 4 bases, and the junction held 11 bases outside the gene matches. CDR3 length equals 18 residues. The CDR3, as DNA: TGCGCCAGCAGCCAAGAAGGGACAGGGGAGGGCTTAGCCTATGGCTACACCTTC. It translates to CASSQEGTGEGLAYGYTF.

V gene TRBV4-2 combines with J gene TRBJ2-1, with 10 positions matching TRBD2. CDR3 length equals 16 residues. Germline loops: CDR1 LGHNA, CDR2 YNFKEQ. The ends lost 0 bases at V and 4 bases at J; junction bases unmatched: 3. The CDR3 reads CASSQDPGLAYNEQFF. The CDR3 bases are TGTGCCAGCAGCCAAGATCCGGGACTAGCGTACAATGAGCAGTTCTTC.

This clone appeared once. The genes are TRBV5-4 and TRBJ2-7, with 10 bases lining up with TRBD1. This CDR3 is 15 amino acids long. The germline V gene encodes CDR1 SGHNT and CDR2 YYREEE (reference sequence). J was trimmed by 2 bases and V by 5 bases; bases with no gene match: 7. CDR3 sequence reads: CASSYGDRGTYEQYF. As DNA, the CDR3 is TGTGCCAGCAGTTATGGGGACAGGGGTACCTACGAGCAGTACTTC.

J is TRBJ1-1 and V is TRBV11-3; a weak D match, TRBD1 (6 bases). The V end lost 5 bases, the J end lost 1 base, and 17 bases lay between the germline ends. Germline CDR1 and CDR2: SGHNT and YENEEA. This CDR3 is 16 amino acids long. The CDR3 sequence: CASSPNPDSWNTEAFF. For the CDR3, the DNA is TGTGCCAGCAGCCCGAATCCGGACAGCTGGAACACTGAAGCTTTCTTT.

Worth noting for this clone: Other nucleotide sequences from this sample produce the same CDR3. The chain employs TRBV6-5 and TRBJ2-2, with D possibly matching TRBD2 (6 bases). The V and J ends lost 9 bases and 5 bases respectively, with 16 bases between them. The germline gives CDR1 MNHEY, CDR2 SVGAGI. This CDR3 comprises 14 residues. The CDR3 loop reads CASSTTGVTGELFF. DNA of the CDR3: TGTGCCAGTAGTACCACGGGGGTAACCGGGGAGCTGTTTTTT.

V is TRBV19 and J is TRBJ1-1; D perhaps matches TRBD1 (6 bases). CDR3 length: 16 amino acids. The germline V gene has CDR1 LNHDA and CDR2 SQIVND (reference sequence). The V end lost 3 bases, the J end lost 4 bases, and 18 bases lay between the germline ends. CDR3 sequence: CASSIIPGDLGTEAFF. The CDR3 DNA reads as TGTGCCAGTAGTATTATACCAGGGGATTTGGGCACTGAAGCTTTCTTT.

V is TRBV2 and J is TRBJ2-1; 7 nucleotides line up with TRBD1. The CDR3 extends over 12 amino acids. Looked up from germline, CDR1 is SNHLY and CDR2 is FYNNEI. J was trimmed by 6 bases and V by 4 bases; bases with no gene match: 0. The DNA for the CDR3 is TGTGCCAGCAGTGGGACAGGCAATGAGCAGTTCTTC. Its protein is CASSGTGNEQFF.

The chain carries TRBV4-1 and TRBJ2-1; TRBD2 agrees at 8 bases. The germline V gene has CDR1 MGHRA and CDR2 YSYEKL. The CDR3 is 17 amino acids. V shed 2 bases, J shed 5 bases, and the junction held 11 bases outside the gene matches. CDR3 residues: CASSQRGGTRGNNEQFF. The CDR3 coding sequence is TGCGCCAGCAGCCAAAGAGGGGGGACTAGGGGCAACAATGAGCAGTTCTTC.

The V and J genes are TRBV11-3 and TRBJ2-7; 7 bases match TRBD1. Germline CDR1 and CDR2: SGHNT and YENEEA. V shed 5 bases and J 1 base; nucleotides not matched to a gene: 11. This CDR3 contains 16 residues. Here the CDR3 DNA reads TGTGCCAGCAGCCCCGGAGATGACAGGGCTTCCTACGAGCAGTACTTC. The encoded protein is CASSPGDDRASYEQYF.

The chain is built from TRBV18 and TRBJ2-2, with no clear D. V lost 5 bases, J lost 3 bases, and 1 base lay in between. There are 11 residues in the CDR3. Germline CDR1 and CDR2: KGHSH and LQKENI. The CDR3, as DNA: TGTGCCAGCTCAGACACCGGGGAGCTGTTTTTT. This encodes CASSDTGELFF.

This chain uses TRBV7-8 with TRBJ2-2; D not certain. V lost 1 base to trimming and J lost 4 bases, with 10 bases between them. The CDR3 runs to 15 residues. The germline gives CDR1 SGHVS, CDR2 FQNEAQ. The CDR3 spells CASSLGGVGTGELFF. Written as DNA, the CDR3 is TGTGCCAGCAGCTTAGGAGGAGTTGGCACCGGGGAGCTGTTTTTT.

A note on this clone: The junction shows a germline mismatch at one end, possibly a read error. The V call is TRBV7-7, the J call TRBJ2-7; D is unresolved. The CDR3 contains 13 residues. In germline, CDR1 is SSHAT, CDR2 FNYEAQ (reference sequence). This chain's CDR3 is CASSLPETYEQYF. The CDR3 DNA reads as TGTGCTAGCAGTCTTCCCGAAACCTACGAGCAGTACTTC.

The chain combines TRBV6-5 with TRBJ1-3; TRBD1 agrees at 7 bases. V trimming: 2 bases; J trimming: 6 bases; junction bases outside the gene matches: 7. Germline-derived CDR1 and CDR2 are MNHEY and SVGAGI. This CDR3 region has 15 residues. The CDR3 DNA follows: TGTGCCAGCAGTTACGCCCCAGGGGGTAAAAACACCATATATTTT. Its translation: CASSYAPGGKNTIYF.

The chain links TRBV5-4 to TRBJ2-1; no clear D gene. This CDR3 has 16 residues. V lost 4 bases to trimming and J lost 3 bases, with 17 bases between them. Per germline, CDR1 SGHNT and CDR2 YYREEE (reference sequence). The CDR3 DNA reads as TGTGCCAGCAGCGCCCGACTTACTGGAAACTACAATGAGCAGTTCTTC. It is translated as CASSARLTGNYNEQFF. Combining the CDR3 with reference TRBV5-4 and TRBJ2-1 gives the whole variable domain ETGVTQSPTHLIKTRGQQVTLRCSSQSGHNTVSWYQQALGQGPQFIFQYYREEENGRGNFPPRFSGLQFPNYSSELNVNALELDDSALYLCASSARLTGNYNEQFFGPGTRLTVL.

This sequence joins TRBV7-3 and TRBJ2-2; a weak D match, TRBD2 (5 bases). This CDR3 region has 13 residues. Trimming pared 1 base from V and 6 bases from J, leaving 6 bases between. CDR1 SGHTA and CDR2 FQGTGA come from the germline V gene. The CDR3 loop is CASSLNGAGELFF. The CDR3 DNA reads as TGTGCCAGCAGCTTAAACGGGGCCGGGGAGCTGTTTTTT.

The rearrangement uses TRBV18 and TRBJ1-5, with D maybe TRBD1 (5 bases). Between the trimmed V and J ends, which lost 3 bases and 4 bases, there was a span of 13 bases. Germline V CDR1 and CDR2: KGHSH, LQKENI. This CDR3 has 15 amino acids. This CDR3 is CASSPPGGANQPQHF. CDR3 nucleotides: TGTGCCAGCTCACCCCCAGGAGGGGCAAATCAGCCCCAGCATTTT.

The V and J genes are TRBV6-1 and TRBJ1-6, with a weak D call TRBD1 (5 bases). The germline V gene has CDR1 MNHNS and CDR2 SASEGT. V dropped 6 bases and J dropped 4 bases, with 13 bases sitting between them. The CDR3 length is 15 residues. CDR3 DNA: TGTGCCAGCAGGGGACTACAGAGTTATAATTCACCCCTCCACTTT. Its translation: CASRGLQSYNSPLHF.